Reported below is one T cell receptor beta chain. This record comes from a study of CDR3 diversity in severe acne. TCRdb analysed the PCR reads with MiXCR anew, one entry per CDR3 protein. The data hold fewer than 90,000 distinct CDR3 sequences, with around 53% observed a single time. The V and J ends lost 2 bases and 7 bases respectively, with 9 bases between them. This CDR3 contains 13 residues. Germline V gives CDR1 SEHNR, CDR2 FQNEAQ (reference sequence). This TCR was sampled from a male donor in good health, without acne. Material for sequencing was blood. The V call is TRBV7-9, the J call TRBJ1-3; D unresolved. The CDR3 DNA reads TGTGCCAGCAGCTTACTCTTCGGGAACACCATATATTTT. Protein product: CASSLLFGNTIYF. The full variable domain, rest sourced from reference TRBV7-9 and TRBJ1-3, is DTGVSQNPRHKITKRGQNVTFRCDPISEHNRLYWYRQTLGQGPEFLTYFQNEAQLEKSRLLSDRFSAERPKGSFSTLEIQRTEQGDSAMYLCASSLLFGNTIYFGEGSWLTVV.